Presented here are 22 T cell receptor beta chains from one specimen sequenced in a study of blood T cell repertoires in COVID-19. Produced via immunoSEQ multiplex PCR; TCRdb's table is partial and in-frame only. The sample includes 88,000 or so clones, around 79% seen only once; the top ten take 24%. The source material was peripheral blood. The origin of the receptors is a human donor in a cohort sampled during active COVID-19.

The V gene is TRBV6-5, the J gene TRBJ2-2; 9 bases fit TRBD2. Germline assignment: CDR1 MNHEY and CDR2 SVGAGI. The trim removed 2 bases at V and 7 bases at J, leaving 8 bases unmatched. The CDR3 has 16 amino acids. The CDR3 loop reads CASSYLAGGPIGELFF. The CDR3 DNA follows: TGTGCCAGCAGTTACCTGGCGGGAGGGCCCATCGGGGAGCTGTTTTTT.

The DNA of the CDR3 is TGTGCCAGCATGTCTTTCCAGGGACTAGCGGGAGGTAATGAGCAGTTCTTC. Protein: CASMSFQGLAGGNEQFF. The chain employs TRBV2 and TRBJ2-1, with TRBD2 identical over 15 bases. The germline V gene encodes CDR1 SNHLY and CDR2 FYNNEI. The CDR3 runs 17 residues. Unmatched junction bases numbered 11, after V lost 7 bases and J lost 7 bases.

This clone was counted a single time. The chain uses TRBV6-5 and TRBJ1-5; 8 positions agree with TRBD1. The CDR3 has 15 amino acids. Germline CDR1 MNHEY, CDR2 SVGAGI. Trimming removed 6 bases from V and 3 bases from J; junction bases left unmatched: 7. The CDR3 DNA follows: TGTGCCAGCAGAAAGGACAGGGAAGACAATCAGCCCCAGCATTTT. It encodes CASRKDREDNQPQHF.

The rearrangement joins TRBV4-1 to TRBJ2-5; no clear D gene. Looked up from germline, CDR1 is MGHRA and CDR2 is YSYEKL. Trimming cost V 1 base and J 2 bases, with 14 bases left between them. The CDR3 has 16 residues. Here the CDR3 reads CASSQGVGAKQETQYF. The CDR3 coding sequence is TGCGCCAGCAGCCAAGGGGTCGGAGCTAAACAAGAGACCCAGTACTTC.

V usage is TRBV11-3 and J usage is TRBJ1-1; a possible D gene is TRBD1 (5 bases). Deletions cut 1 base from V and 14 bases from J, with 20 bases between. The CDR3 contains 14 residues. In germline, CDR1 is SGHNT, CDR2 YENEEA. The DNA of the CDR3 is TGTGCCAGCAGCTTAGTCTGGCGGGGGGTGATTCTCTTCTTT. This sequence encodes CASSLVWRGVILFF.

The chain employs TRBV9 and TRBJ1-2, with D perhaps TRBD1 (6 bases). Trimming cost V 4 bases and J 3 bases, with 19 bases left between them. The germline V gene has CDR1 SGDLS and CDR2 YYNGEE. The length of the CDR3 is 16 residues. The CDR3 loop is CASSPGRGGLDYGYTF. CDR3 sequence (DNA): TGTGCCAGCAGCCCCGGGAGGGGGGGGCTCGACTATGGCTACACCTTC.

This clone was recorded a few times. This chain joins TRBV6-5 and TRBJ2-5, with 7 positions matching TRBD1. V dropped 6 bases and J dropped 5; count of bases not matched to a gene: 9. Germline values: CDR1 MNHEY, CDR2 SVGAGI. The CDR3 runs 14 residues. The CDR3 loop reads CASSKLDRVETQYF. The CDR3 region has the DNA TGTGCCAGCAGCAAACTAGACAGGGTCGAGACCCAGTACTTC.

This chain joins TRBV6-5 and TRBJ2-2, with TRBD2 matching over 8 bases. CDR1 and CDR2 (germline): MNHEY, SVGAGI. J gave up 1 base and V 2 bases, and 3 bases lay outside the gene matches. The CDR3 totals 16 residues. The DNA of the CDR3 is TGTGCCAGCAGTTACGTACTAGCGGAGAACACCGGGGAGCTGTTTTTT. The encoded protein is CASSYVLAENTGELFF.

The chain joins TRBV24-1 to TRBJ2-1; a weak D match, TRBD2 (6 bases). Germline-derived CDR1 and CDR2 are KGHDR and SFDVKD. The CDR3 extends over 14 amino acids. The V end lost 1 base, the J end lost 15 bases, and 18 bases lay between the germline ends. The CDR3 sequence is CATSDFSGAVSWFF. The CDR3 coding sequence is TGTGCCACCAGTGATTTTAGCGGCGCAGTCTCGTGGTTCTTC.

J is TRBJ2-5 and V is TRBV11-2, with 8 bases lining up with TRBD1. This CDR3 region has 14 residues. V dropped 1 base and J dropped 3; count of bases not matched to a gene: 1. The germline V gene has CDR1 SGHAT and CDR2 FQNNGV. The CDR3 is CASSLVTGEETQYF. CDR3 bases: TGTGCCAGCAGCTTAGTGACAGGGGAAGAGACCCAGTACTTC.

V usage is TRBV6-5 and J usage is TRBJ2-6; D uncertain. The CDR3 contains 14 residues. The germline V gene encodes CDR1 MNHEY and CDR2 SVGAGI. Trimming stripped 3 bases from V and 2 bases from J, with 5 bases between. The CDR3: CASSYSTGANVLTF. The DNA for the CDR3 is TGTGCCAGCAGTTATTCTACTGGGGCCAACGTCCTGACTTTC.

The CDR3 bases are TGCGCCAGCAGCCAAGGGGGGACAGGGGACGCAGATACGCAGTATTTT. It translates to CASSQGGTGDADTQYF. The gene calls are TRBV4-1 and TRBJ2-3, with 10 bases lining up with TRBD1. CDR3 size: 16 residues. CDR1 is MGHRA and CDR2 is YSYEKL in the germline V gene. The V segment lost 1 base and the J segment 4 bases; nucleotides outside the gene matches: 5.

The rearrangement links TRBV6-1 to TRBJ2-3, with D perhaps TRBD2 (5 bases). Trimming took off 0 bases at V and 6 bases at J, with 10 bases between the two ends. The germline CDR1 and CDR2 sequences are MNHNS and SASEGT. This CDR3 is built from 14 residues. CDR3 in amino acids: CASSEAGLSDTQYF. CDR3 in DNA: TGTGCCAGCAGTGAAGCAGGACTCTCTGATACGCAGTATTTT.

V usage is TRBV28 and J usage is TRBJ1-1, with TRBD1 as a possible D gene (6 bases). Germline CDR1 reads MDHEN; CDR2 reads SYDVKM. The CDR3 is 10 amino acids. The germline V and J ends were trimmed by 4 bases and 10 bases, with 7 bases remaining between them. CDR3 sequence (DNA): TGTGCCAGCAGTTCACAGGGAGCTTTCTTT. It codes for CASSSQGAFF.

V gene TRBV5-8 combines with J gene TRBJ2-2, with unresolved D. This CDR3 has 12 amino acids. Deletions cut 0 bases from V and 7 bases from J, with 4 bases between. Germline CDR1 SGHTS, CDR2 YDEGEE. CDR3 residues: CASSLDGGELFF. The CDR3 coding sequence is TGTGCCAGCAGCTTGGACGGCGGGGAGCTGTTTTTT.

CDR3 protein: CASSLTALLRGLSNQPQHF. CDR3 bases: TGTGCCAGCAGTTTGACAGCGCTGCTGAGGGGGCTGAGCAATCAGCCCCAGCATTTT. The chain joins TRBV28 to TRBJ1-5; 7 nucleotides agree with TRBD1. The germline V gene has CDR1 MDHEN and CDR2 SYDVKM. Trimming took 3 bases from V and 1 from J; bases not matched to a gene: 15. This CDR3 has 19 residues.

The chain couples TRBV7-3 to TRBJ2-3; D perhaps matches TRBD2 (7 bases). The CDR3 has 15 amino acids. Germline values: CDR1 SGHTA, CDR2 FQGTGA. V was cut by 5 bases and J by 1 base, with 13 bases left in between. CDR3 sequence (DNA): TGTGCCAGCAGCGGAGGAGGGGGGGGCACAGATACGCAGTATTTT. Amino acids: CASSGGGGGTDTQYF.

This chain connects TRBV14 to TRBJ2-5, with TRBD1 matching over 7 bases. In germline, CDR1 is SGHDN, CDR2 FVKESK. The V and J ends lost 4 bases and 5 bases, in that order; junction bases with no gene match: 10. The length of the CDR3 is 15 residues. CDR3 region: CASSRGGEVWETQYF. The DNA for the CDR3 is TGTGCCAGCAGCCGAGGGGGCGAGGTTTGGGAGACCCAGTACTTC.

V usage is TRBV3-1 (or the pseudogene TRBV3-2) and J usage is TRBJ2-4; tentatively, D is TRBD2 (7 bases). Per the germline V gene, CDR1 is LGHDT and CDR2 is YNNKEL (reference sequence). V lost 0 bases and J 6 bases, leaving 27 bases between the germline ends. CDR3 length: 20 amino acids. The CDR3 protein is CASSQERDHIPLGGGNIQYF. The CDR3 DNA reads TGTGCCAGCAGCCAAGAACGGGACCATATACCACTAGGGGGGGGAAACATTCAGTACTTC.

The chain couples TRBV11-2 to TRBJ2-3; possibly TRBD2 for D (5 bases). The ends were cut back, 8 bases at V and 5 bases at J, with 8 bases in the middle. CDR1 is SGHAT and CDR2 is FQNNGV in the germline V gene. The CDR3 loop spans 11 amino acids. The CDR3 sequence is CASLGLDTQYF. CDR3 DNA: TGTGCCAGCCTCGGACTAGATACGCAGTATTTT.

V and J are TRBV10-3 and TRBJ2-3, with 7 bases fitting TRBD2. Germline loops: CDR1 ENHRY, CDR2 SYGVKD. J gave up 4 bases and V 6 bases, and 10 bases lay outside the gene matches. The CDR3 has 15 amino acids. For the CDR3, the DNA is TGTGCCATCAGGGCGGATCGGGAGGTCCCAGATACGCAGTATTTT. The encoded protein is CAIRADREVPDTQYF.

CDR3 sequence reads: CASSQYGAGNTIYF. The CDR3 DNA is TGTGCCAGCAGCCAATATGGGGCGGGAAACACCATATATTTT. The rearrangement uses TRBV3-1 (or the pseudogene TRBV3-2) and TRBJ1-3; D perhaps matches TRBD1 (5 bases). This CDR3 has 14 residues. V was shortened by 2 bases and J by 4 bases, with 9 bases between the two germline ends. The germline V gene has CDR1 LGHDT and CDR2 YNNKEL (reference sequence).